This T cell receptor beta chain emerged from a study of metastatic and nonmetastatic thyroid tumors. TCRdb re-called the PCR reads with MiXCR. The sample lists around 35,000 clones; around 15% were seen once. This CDR3 contains 13 residues. Deletions cut 5 bases from V and 1 base from J, with 9 bases between. CDR1 PRHDT and CDR2 FYEKMQ come from the germline V gene (reference sequence). No treatment of any kind had been given to any patient before thyroid surgery. This clonotype was obtained from a female donor with papillary thyroid cancer or a benign thyroid nodule (not recorded which). Some clones in this sample may be carry-over from other donors' samples. The source material was blood. This chain connects TRBV13 to TRBJ2-7; D possibly corresponds to TRBD2 (5 bases). CDR3 region: CASSDGISYEQYF. The CDR3 nucleotides read TGTGCCAGCAGCGACGGGATTTCCTACGAGCAGTACTTC.